The rows below give T cell receptor beta chains drawn from one sample of a study of graft-versus-host responses after intestinal transplantation. Some clones are missing from TCRdb's copy, which holds only in-frame ones; the method was immunoSEQ multiplex PCR. The sample lists more than 20,000 clones, over 65% occurring once. The material sequenced was PBMCs, taken approximately four weeks after intestinal transplant. All receptors derive from a human patient who received an intestinal transplant, so some T cells may come from the graft donor. The conserved cysteine and the conserved F or W are not part of the CDR3 here.

TRBV4-1 | ASSQGWAGNTIY
TRBV29-1 | SEEKAGTYNEQF
TRBV16 | ASSLGTAGETQY
TRBV4-1 | ASSQGRAYEQY
TRBV2 | ASSEIQRELF
TRBV5-1 | ASSLYERGLGYGYT
TRBV10-1 | ASSDASRSHKSRANVLT
TRBV21-1 | ASSKEAASRNEKLF
TRBV6-5 | ASSYAGGAQETQY
TRBV4-1 | ASSQEDTSYNSPLH
TRBV2 | AINDRVEGRQTQY
TRBV7-2 | ASSPGTYSNQPQH
TRBV6-1 | ASSEGAGGKLF
TRBV6-5 | ASSLTGGNEQF
TRBV9 | ASSPGEGAGSPLH
TRBV7-2 | ASSLAESYEQY
TRBV5-1 | ASSRLAENTGELF
TRBV15 | ATSRVVLDTQY
TRBV6-5 | ASRRTANYGYT
TRBV9 | ASSVTRTMNTEAF
TRBV7-9 | ASSSGTGETDTQY
TRBV5-5 | ASSFSWRDTKETQY
TRBV19 | ASSIPGGIYNEQF
TRBV5-1 | ASSPGTYEQY
TRBV28 | ASSLGYGVGNTIY
TRBV7-3 | ASSLREGNIQY
TRBV2 | ASSEALDPFYGYT
TRBV30 | AWSVSGGGGNYGYT
TRBV5-1 | ASRAPQGYEQY
TRBV19 | ASSIGDGWSTEAF
TRBV28 | ASRRISPQY